Each of the 20 T cell receptor beta chains below was sequenced from the same sample in a study of T cell responses to AZD1222 COVID-19 vaccine. Sequencing used immunoSEQ multiplex PCR; TCRdb keeps in-frame clones, though not all of them. The sample comprises around 100,000 clones, around 89% of which are singletons, and 7.5% rests with the top ten. The input for sequencing was peripheral blood, taken on day 0 of AZD1222 vaccination. The origin of the receptors is an adult in good health.

For the CDR3, the DNA is TGTGCCAGCAGCCCTGGGGGGCTTGAGCAGTTCTTC. Its protein product is CASSPGGLEQFF. The rearrangement links TRBV14 to TRBJ2-1; D possibly matches TRBD1 or TRBD2 (6 bases each). This CDR3 is 12 amino acids long. V was trimmed by 4 bases and J by 9 bases, leaving 10 bases between them. Germline-derived CDR1 and CDR2 are SGHDN and FVKESK. Supplemented by reference TRBV14 and TRBJ2-1, the full variable domain reads EAGVTQFPSHSVIEKGQTVTLRCDPISGHDNLYWYRRVMGKEIKFLLHFVKESKQDESGMPNNRFLAERTGGTYSTLKVQPAELEDSGVYFCASSPGGLEQFFGPGTRLTVL.

The V and J genes are TRBV28 and TRBJ1-2; 8 positions agree with TRBD1. The germline CDR1 and CDR2 sequences are MDHEN and SYDVKM. The CDR3 has 17 residues. After removal of 8 bases from V and 4 bases from J, the junction contained 18 bases not matched to a gene. Here the CDR3 reads CASGGPQGATLGYGYTF. For the CDR3, the DNA is TGTGCCAGCGGGGGGCCCCAGGGGGCCACACTTGGCTATGGCTACACCTTC.

The chain is built from TRBV7-2 and TRBJ1-1; no firm D call. In germline, CDR1 is SGHTA, CDR2 FQGNSA. The V gene lost 5 bases and the J gene lost 3 bases, with 10 bases spanning the gap. The CDR3 loop spans 13 amino acids. CDR3 sequence (DNA): TGTGCCAGCAGCACACAAGGAGACACTGAAGCTTTCTTT. Translating gives CASSTQGDTEAFF.

This clone is large (0.1 to 1%). V gene TRBV6-2 or TRBV6-3 combines with J gene TRBJ2-1; no clear D gene. CDR3 length equals 13 residues. V dropped 0 bases and J dropped 4 bases, with 4 bases sitting between them. Per the germline V gene, CDR1 is MNHEY and CDR2 is SVGEGT. CDR3 nucleotide sequence: TGTGCCAGCAGTTACTCGGTGTACAATGAGCAGTTCTTC. This encodes CASSYSVYNEQFF.

The CDR3 here is CAISDETSGTGELFF. Written as DNA, the CDR3 is TGTGCCATCAGTGATGAGACTAGCGGCACCGGGGAGCTGTTTTTT. The V and J genes are TRBV10-3 and TRBJ2-2; 9 bases are a match to TRBD2. Per the germline V gene, CDR1 is ENHRY and CDR2 is SYGVKD. The ends lost 3 bases at V and 4 bases at J; junction bases unmatched: 3. This CDR3 has 15 amino acids.

The rearrangement links TRBV6-2 or TRBV6-3 to TRBJ2-4; D unclear. This CDR3 spans 14 amino acids. The V end was cut by 5 bases, the J end by 5 bases, with 13 bases between. The germline gives CDR1 MNHEY, CDR2 SVGEGT. CDR3 protein: CASSTPRRENIQYF. The CDR3 region has the DNA TGTGCCAGCAGTACCCCCCGCCGGGAAAACATTCAGTACTTC.

The V and J genes are TRBV16 and TRBJ1-4, with a tentative D call TRBD1 (5 bases). The V and J ends lost 3 bases and 8 bases respectively, with 13 bases between them. Germline CDR1 reads KGHSY; CDR2 reads FQNENV. This CDR3 has 14 residues. In nucleotides, the CDR3 is TGTGCCAGCAGCCATCGGGACGGTGGGGAAAAACTGTTTTTT. Its translation: CASSHRDGGEKLFF. Complete variable domain (other parts from reference TRBV16 and TRBJ1-4): GEEVAQTPKHLVRGEGQKAKLYCAPIKGHSYVFWYQQVLKNEFKFLISFQNENVFDETGMPKERFSAKCLPNSPCSLEIQATKLEDSAVYFCASSHRDGGEKLFFGSGTQLSVL.

The chain carries TRBV28 and TRBJ1-5; weak D call: TRBD1 (5 bases). Between the trimmed V and J ends, which lost 8 bases and 3 bases, there was a span of 17 bases. CDR3 length: 15 amino acids. Germline V CDR1 and CDR2: MDHEN, SYDVKM. CDR3 sequence: CASLGGGATNQPQHF. For the CDR3, the DNA is TGTGCCAGCCTGGGGGGAGGGGCCACCAATCAGCCCCAGCATTTT.

The V and J genes are TRBV7-9 and TRBJ2-7; 12 bases map to TRBD2. The V gene's germline CDR1 is SEHNR and CDR2 FQNEAQ (reference sequence). There are 14 residues in the CDR3. With V trimmed by 5 bases and J by 5 bases, 4 bases remained unmatched. CDR3: CASSPSGRGDEQYF. For the CDR3, the DNA is TGTGCCAGCAGCCCTAGCGGGAGGGGGGACGAGCAGTACTTC.

The chain employs TRBV5-1 and TRBJ2-7, with D unclear. Trimming left V 1 base short and J 8 bases short, with 16 bases between. The CDR3 sequence is 14 residues long. In germline, CDR1 is SGHRS, CDR2 YFSETQ. The CDR3 region has the DNA TGCGCCAGCAGCTTGTCGCGTGGGCCAGACCAGCAGTACTTC. Translating gives CASSLSRGPDQQYF.

J is TRBJ2-5 and V is TRBV18; D is uncertain. CDR1 and CDR2 (germline): KGHSH, LQKENI. Trimming left V 0 bases short and J 5 bases short, with 7 bases between. This CDR3 has 13 amino acids. The chain's CDR3 is CASSPPVRETQYF. In nucleotides, the CDR3 is TGTGCCAGCTCACCACCGGTCAGGGAGACCCAGTACTTC.

The chain couples TRBV5-1 to TRBJ2-2; TRBD1 agrees at 11 bases. V dropped 1 base and J dropped 6; count of bases not matched to a gene: 5. This CDR3 contains 16 residues. Germline CDR1 is SGHRS and CDR2 is YFSETQ. This chain's CDR3 is CASSLRTGGIAGELFF. In DNA, the CDR3 is TGCGCCAGCAGCTTGAGGACAGGGGGCATCGCCGGGGAGCTGTTTTTT.

This clone appeared once. The V call is TRBV7-2, the J call TRBJ1-3, with TRBD1 matching 11 bases. The CDR3 is 17 residues long. V shed 5 bases and J 4 bases; nucleotides not matched to a gene: 10. The germline V gene has CDR1 SGHTA and CDR2 FQGNSA. CDR3 region: CASSQGQGASTGNTIYF. CDR3 sequence (DNA): TGTGCCAGCAGCCAAGGACAGGGGGCCTCAACGGGAAACACCATATATTTT.

The rearrangement uses TRBV7-2 and TRBJ2-7; a possible D gene is TRBD1 (7 bases). From germline, CDR1 is SGHTA and CDR2 FQGNSA. Trimming shortened V by 2 bases and J by 5 bases, and 16 bases separated the two germline ends. This CDR3 region has 15 residues. The CDR3 DNA sequence: TGTGCCAGCAGCTTACGGTCCAGGGGGGTCGACGAGCAGTACTTC. Amino acid sequence: CASSLRSRGVDEQYF. Complete variable domain (other parts from reference TRBV7-2 and TRBJ2-7): GAGVSQSPSNKVTEKGKDVELRCDPISGHTALYWYRQSLGQGLEFLIYFQGNSAPDKSGLPSDRFSAERTGGSVSTLTIQRTQQEDSAVYLCASSLRSRGVDEQYFGPGTRLTVT.

The chain recombines TRBV15 with TRBJ1-5, with 7 bases matching TRBD1. Germline CDR1 and CDR2: LNHNV and YYDKDF (reference sequence). The J segment lost 4 bases and the V segment lost 2 bases, leaving 5 bases of the junction unmatched. This CDR3 has 15 residues. CDR3 in amino acids: CATSRTGDRNQPQHF. CDR3 sequence (DNA): TGTGCCACCAGCAGAACGGGGGACAGAAATCAGCCCCAGCATTTT.

The chain couples TRBV5-4 to TRBJ2-1; tentative D call: TRBD1 (6 bases). CDR1 is SGHNT and CDR2 is YYREEE in the germline V gene (reference sequence). This CDR3 comprises 12 residues. V shed 3 bases and J shed 7 bases, with 8 bases lying between them. The CDR3 nucleotides are TGTGCCAGCAGCTCACAGGGAAATGAGCAGTTCTTC. It is translated as CASSSQGNEQFF.

This rearrangement joins TRBV5-6 to TRBJ2-7; D not certain. Trimming pared 1 base from V and 6 bases from J, leaving 5 bases between. Germline loops: CDR1 SGHDT, CDR2 YYEEEE. The CDR3 extends over 11 amino acids. The CDR3 spells CASSLHVEQYF. For the CDR3, the DNA is TGTGCCAGCAGCTTGCACGTCGAGCAGTACTTC.

The chain employs TRBV24-1 and TRBJ1-2; tentative D call: TRBD1 (5 bases). CDR1 and CDR2 (germline): KGHDR, SFDVKD. This CDR3 has 14 residues. V lost 7 bases and J lost 0, with 11 bases in between. The CDR3 reads CATRGHGANYGYTF. The DNA for the CDR3 is TGTGCCACCAGAGGACACGGAGCTAACTATGGCTACACCTTC.

The chain has TRBV7-8 and TRBJ1-3; no firm D call. The length of the CDR3 is 14 residues. The V end was cut by 1 base, the J end by 1 base, with 5 bases between. Germline CDR1 reads SGHVS; CDR2 reads FQNEAQ. The CDR3 here is CASSLGTSGNTIYF. The CDR3 nucleotides are TGTGCCAGCAGCTTAGGGACTTCTGGAAACACCATATATTTT.

The chain carries TRBV5-1 and TRBJ2-1, with D possibly being TRBD2 (6 bases). CDR1 is SGHRS and CDR2 is YFSETQ in the germline V gene. V was clipped by 2 bases and J by 8 bases, with 17 bases between them. The CDR3 is 15 amino acids. The CDR3: CASSLAGQAVHEQFF. The DNA of the CDR3 is TGCGCCAGCAGCTTAGCGGGCCAGGCTGTCCATGAGCAGTTCTTC.